This T cell receptor (beta chain) was sequenced during a study of T cell therapy after organ transplantation. This CDR3 region has 12 residues. Trimming shortened V by 5 bases and J by 3 bases, and 5 bases separated the two germline ends. The V gene's germline CDR1 is SEHNR and CDR2 FQNEAQ (reference sequence). Remarks on this clone: Its antigen is undetermined.

Method: immunoSEQ multiplex PCR; TCRdb's copy keeps in-frame clones and lacks some. This sample has 40,000 to 60,000 clones, with approximately 94% found just once. Findings and limits, study-wide: Poor CD8+ T cell yield may explain few expansions in nonresponders. Lower pretherapy CD8 clonality went with larger post-therapy fold change. Reconstitution after therapy seemingly combined transferred and product-undetected endogenous clonotypes. Nonresponder repertoires showed strong pretherapy expansions, barely changing post-therapy.

The material sequenced was CD8+ T cells from blood, taken before autologous CMV-specific T cell therapy. This sequence originates from a human patient who had received a solid organ transplant and had CMV disease. The chain links TRBV7-9 to TRBJ2-1; D gene ambiguous. The CDR3 DNA reads as TGTGCCAGCAGCCAGATCTACAATGAGCAGTTCTTC. Residues: CASSQIYNEQFF.